The source of this T cell receptor (beta chain) is a study of spatial heterogeneity in lung cancer. Study summary: There were consistently more beta-chain sequences detected than alpha-chain sequences. Study findings and constraints: Tumor mutation count correlated with how many alpha and beta TCRs expanded intratumorally.

This clonotype has a count of ten or more. The antigen is undetermined. The time point was: sample taken at primary tumor resection. There were around 72 donors, all of them untreated patients with early-stage non-small cell lung cancer. Material for sequencing was whole RNA from tumor, nontumor lung or frozen PBMC, left unsorted. The CDR3 loop spans 16 amino acids. CDR1 KGHSH and CDR2 LQKENI come from the germline V gene. V was trimmed by 3 bases and J by 0 bases, leaving 14 bases between them. The library protocol tagged each TCR cDNA with a unique molecular identifier. In TCRdb, the 5' RACE reads were re-called with MiXCR into one record per CDR3 protein. Of about 12,000 distinct CDR3 sequences detected, under 6.5% appear once; the ten largest clones hold 35% to 45%.

The starting material was lung tumor tissue, obtained at surgery. The chain links TRBV18 to TRBJ1-1, with D tentatively TRBD1 (6 bases). The origin of this receptor is a male donor with early-stage non-small cell lung cancer. Here the CDR3 DNA reads TGTGCCAGCTCACCCCCGGGACAACCTTTGAACACTGAAGCTTTCTTT. This translates into CASSPPGQPLNTEAFF.